The 6 T cell receptor beta chains below all came from one sample that was sequenced in a study of technical replicates of blood from a few donors. Here immunoSEQ multiplex PCR was the method, and the copy in TCRdb shows in-frame clones only, minus some. This sample has tens of thousands of clones, with roughly 97% found just once. Source material: T cells isolated from PBMCs. The receptor source for this set is a human donor in good health.

This chain uses TRBV7-6 with TRBJ1-2; TRBD1 aligns across 8 bases. The CDR3 consists of 13 residues. In germline, CDR1 is SGHVS, CDR2 FNYEAQ. V trimming: 5 bases; J trimming: 7 bases; junction bases outside the gene matches: 6. CDR3 residues: CASSPQGAGGYTF. In DNA form, the CDR3 reads TGTGCCAGCAGCCCTCAGGGGGCTGGTGGCTACACCTTC.

The chain recombines TRBV4-1 with TRBJ2-7; 9 positions agree with TRBD2. J gave up 2 bases and V 4 bases, and 9 bases lay outside the gene matches. This CDR3 spans 16 amino acids. In germline, CDR1 is MGHRA, CDR2 YSYEKL. The CDR3 loop reads CASSPLAGVQPYEQYF. The DNA for the CDR3 is TGCGCCAGCAGCCCCTTAGCGGGAGTCCAGCCCTACGAGCAGTACTTC.

The rearrangement links TRBV11-2 to TRBJ2-1, with a possible D match to TRBD2 (6 bases). This CDR3 is 13 amino acids long. Germline-derived CDR1 and CDR2 are SGHAT and FQNNGV. V dropped 1 base and J dropped 7 bases, with 8 bases sitting between them. CDR3 bases: TGTGCCAGCAGCTTAGGAAGCGGGAATGAGCAGTTCTTC. It codes for CASSLGSGNEQFF.

J is TRBJ2-7 and V is TRBV30, with 8 positions matching TRBD1. This CDR3 is built from 13 residues. In germline, CDR1 is GTSNPN, CDR2 SVGIG (reference sequence). The J segment lost 2 bases and the V segment lost 7 bases, leaving 7 bases of the junction unmatched. The CDR3 nucleotides are TGTGCCTCCAGGACAGGGAACACCTACGAGCAGTACTTC. Protein: CASRTGNTYEQYF. The complete variable domain, with remaining parts taken from reference TRBV30 and TRBJ2-7, reads SQTIHQWPATLVQPVGSPLSLECTVEGTSNPNLYWYRQAAGRGLQLLFYSVGIGQISSEVPQNLSASRPQDRQFILSSKKLLLSDSGFYLCASRTGNTYEQYFGPGTRLTVT.

This clone was observed a few times. V is TRBV2 and J is TRBJ1-1, with D uncertain. The CDR3 totals 11 residues. Germline loops: CDR1 SNHLY, CDR2 FYNNEI. Trimming pared 7 bases from V and 10 bases from J, leaving 13 bases between. The CDR3 loop reads CASMGGLAAFF. The CDR3 nucleotides are TGTGCCAGCATGGGAGGGTTAGCAGCTTTCTTT.

This rearrangement joins TRBV28 to TRBJ2-3, with D maybe TRBD2 (7 bases). Trimming shortened V by 2 bases and J by 8 bases, and 17 bases separated the two germline ends. The CDR3 runs to 15 residues. The germline V gene encodes CDR1 MDHEN and CDR2 SYDVKM. The CDR3 reads CASSLPQKGGGTQYF. The DNA for the CDR3 is TGTGCCAGCAGTTTACCCCAAAAGGGAGGGGGTACGCAGTATTTT.